The entry below gives a single T cell receptor beta chain sequence along with its context. Its target is not known. This sample is part of a study of cytomegalovirus exposure and HLA in healthy donors. Overall study findings and caveats: Analysis performed later found over 15,000 TCR beta sequences associated with HLA alleles at 0.05 false discovery rate.

The CDR3 covers 13 residues. V was trimmed by 0 bases and J by 7 bases, leaving 11 bases between them. Germline-derived CDR1 and CDR2 are SGDLS and YYNGEE. This PCR relied on a set of 60 Vbeta primers and 13 Jbeta primers. TCRdb's copy holds only in-frame clones and misses some; the assay was immunoSEQ multiplex PCR. This table has about 120,000 clones, roughly 74% appearing once. V gene TRBV9 combines with J gene TRBJ2-7; a weak D match, TRBD1 (5 bases). The origin of this receptor is a male donor in good health and CMV-seronegative. The sample consisted of PBMCs. DNA for the CDR3: TGTGCCAGCAGCGTAGTCTCAGGGCGGGAGCAGTACTTC. As protein: CASSVVSGREQYF.